This T cell receptor beta chain was sequenced in a study of T cell responses to AZD1222 COVID-19 vaccine. TCRdb keeps only in-frame clones here, not all; method: immunoSEQ multiplex PCR. The sample holds 95,000 to 150,000 clones, approximately 89% seen once. In germline, CDR1 is LGHNA, CDR2 YSLEER. This CDR3 is 14 amino acids long. V dropped 0 bases and J dropped 5 bases, with 9 bases sitting between them. This clonotype originated in an adult in good health. Sequences were derived from peripheral blood, sampled on day 0 of AZD1222 vaccination. V usage is TRBV4-3 and J usage is TRBJ2-3; possibly TRBD1 for D (6 bases). CDR3 protein: CASSQDGGQDTQYF. The DNA of the CDR3 is TGCGCCAGCAGCCAAGATGGGGGACAAGATACGCAGTATTTT.